The following is a TCR beta chain sequence with its context. The target antigen is unknown. Germline assignment: CDR1 SGHDT and CDR2 YYEEEE. V was trimmed by 3 bases and J by 3 bases, leaving 16 bases between them. The CDR3 is 17 residues long. The data stem from a study of T-cell memory formation after mild COVID-19. Study-level points and caveats: Cross-reactive memory appears to have joined, as suggested by some responding clones showing up in pre-infection memory.

MiXCR, applied by TCRdb to the 5' RACE reads, yields one record per CDR3 protein. Among hundreds of thousands of distinct CDR3 sequences, 20% to 30% were seen once, and the ten largest hold under 15%. This chain joins TRBV5-6 and TRBJ2-6; TRBD2 is a possible D gene (6 bases). The sample consisted of PBMCs or a T cell subset sorted from them (not recorded which). The receptor comes from an adult woman who had mild COVID-19 (a few samples of this study predate the infection). Cell type and time point are not known. CDR3 in amino acids: CASSWGVEGFGANVLTF. CDR3 bases: TGTGCCAGCAGCTGGGGGGTCGAAGGGTTTGGGGCCAACGTCCTGACTTTC.